This TCR beta chain is from a study of blood T cell repertoires in COVID-19. About the study: Researchers got acute and convalescent COVID-19 samples from the United States, Italy and Spain. The cDNA or gDNA used as material had been derived from T cells, B-cell-depleted T cells, or PBMCs.

As to this clone: In the same sample, other DNA sequences code for this CDR3.

This CDR3 has 16 amino acids. V dropped 0 bases and J dropped 4; count of bases not matched to a gene: 4. The germline gives CDR1 SGDLS, CDR2 YYNGEE. Authors' data handling: From reference gene primer amplification, estimates of nucleated cell counts were derived. Profiling relied on immunoSEQ multiplex PCR, and the TCRdb table lists in-frame clones only, not all of them. The V and J calls and clone size were taken over from that table, and D and trimming were inferred from the DNA. The table has 130,000 or so clones, around 87% seen once. The receptor was derived from an older man with active COVID-19. This rearrangement joins TRBV9 to TRBJ2-5, with 12 bases that match TRBD2. The sample taken for sequencing was peripheral blood. CDR3 DNA: TGTGCCAGCAGCGTAGGGGGACTAGCGGGCAGAGAGACCCAGTACTTC. As protein: CASSVGGLAGRETQYF.